This T cell receptor beta chain appears in the sequencing data of a study of blood T cell repertoires in COVID-19. Study-wide context: PBMCs, B-cell-depleted T cells, or T cells provided the cDNA or gDNA that made up the material.

Across under 25 US areas, participants ranged in age from about 18 to 90 years. Participant reports of clinical history set cohort assignment. TCRdb's copy holds only in-frame clones and misses some; the assay was immunoSEQ multiplex PCR. Among almost 500,000 clones listed, 80% to 90% were seen once. This clonotype was sampled from a woman aged 60 to 75 who had recovered from COVID-19. The source material was PBMCs or T cells enriched from blood (not recorded which).

CDR3 DNA sequence: TGTGCCATCCAGGGGGGCACAGATACGCAGTATTTT. Protein product: CAIQGGTDTQYF. This chain links TRBV10-3 with TRBJ2-3, with 7 nucleotides matching TRBD1. The CDR3 is 12 amino acids. The V segment lost 8 bases and the J segment 1 base; nucleotides outside the gene matches: 0. Germline lookup yields CDR1 ENHRY and CDR2 SYGVKD.